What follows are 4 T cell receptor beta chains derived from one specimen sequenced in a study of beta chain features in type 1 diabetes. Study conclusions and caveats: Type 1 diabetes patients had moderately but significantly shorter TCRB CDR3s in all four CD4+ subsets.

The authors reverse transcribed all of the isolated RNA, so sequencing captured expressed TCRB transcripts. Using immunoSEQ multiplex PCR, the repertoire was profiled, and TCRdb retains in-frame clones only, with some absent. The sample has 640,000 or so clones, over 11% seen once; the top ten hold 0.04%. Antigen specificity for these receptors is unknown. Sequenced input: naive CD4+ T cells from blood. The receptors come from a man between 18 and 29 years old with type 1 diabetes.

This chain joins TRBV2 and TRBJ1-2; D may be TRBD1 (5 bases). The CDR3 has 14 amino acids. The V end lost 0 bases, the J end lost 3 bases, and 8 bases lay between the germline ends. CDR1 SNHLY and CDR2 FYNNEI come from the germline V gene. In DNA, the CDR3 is TGTGCCAGCAGTGAAGCGGGGGGATACTATGGCTACACCTTC. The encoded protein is CASSEAGGYYGYTF.

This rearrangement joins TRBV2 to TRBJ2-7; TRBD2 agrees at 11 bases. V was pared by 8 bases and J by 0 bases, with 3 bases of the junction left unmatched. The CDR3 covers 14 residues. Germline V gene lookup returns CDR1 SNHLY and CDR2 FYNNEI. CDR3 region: CASLGTSGSYEQYF. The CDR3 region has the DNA TGTGCCAGCCTCGGGACTAGCGGCTCCTACGAGCAGTACTTC.

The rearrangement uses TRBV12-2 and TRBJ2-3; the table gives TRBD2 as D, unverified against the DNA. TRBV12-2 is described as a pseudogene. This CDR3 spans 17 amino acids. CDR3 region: CASRDVKECRTTDTQYF. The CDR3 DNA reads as TGTGCAAGTCGCGACGTTAAGGAGTGCCGCACGACAGATACGCAGTATTTT.

The CDR3 region has the DNA TGTGCCAGCAGCCCAACCCGGGGAAACTACGAGCAGTACTTC. Translation: CASSPTRGNYEQYF. The J gene is TRBJ2-7, the V gene TRBV7-9, with D possibly matching TRBD2 (5 bases). CDR1 and CDR2 (germline): SEHNR, FQNEAQ (reference sequence). Trimming stripped 5 bases from V and 3 bases from J, with 14 bases between. The CDR3 totals 14 residues.